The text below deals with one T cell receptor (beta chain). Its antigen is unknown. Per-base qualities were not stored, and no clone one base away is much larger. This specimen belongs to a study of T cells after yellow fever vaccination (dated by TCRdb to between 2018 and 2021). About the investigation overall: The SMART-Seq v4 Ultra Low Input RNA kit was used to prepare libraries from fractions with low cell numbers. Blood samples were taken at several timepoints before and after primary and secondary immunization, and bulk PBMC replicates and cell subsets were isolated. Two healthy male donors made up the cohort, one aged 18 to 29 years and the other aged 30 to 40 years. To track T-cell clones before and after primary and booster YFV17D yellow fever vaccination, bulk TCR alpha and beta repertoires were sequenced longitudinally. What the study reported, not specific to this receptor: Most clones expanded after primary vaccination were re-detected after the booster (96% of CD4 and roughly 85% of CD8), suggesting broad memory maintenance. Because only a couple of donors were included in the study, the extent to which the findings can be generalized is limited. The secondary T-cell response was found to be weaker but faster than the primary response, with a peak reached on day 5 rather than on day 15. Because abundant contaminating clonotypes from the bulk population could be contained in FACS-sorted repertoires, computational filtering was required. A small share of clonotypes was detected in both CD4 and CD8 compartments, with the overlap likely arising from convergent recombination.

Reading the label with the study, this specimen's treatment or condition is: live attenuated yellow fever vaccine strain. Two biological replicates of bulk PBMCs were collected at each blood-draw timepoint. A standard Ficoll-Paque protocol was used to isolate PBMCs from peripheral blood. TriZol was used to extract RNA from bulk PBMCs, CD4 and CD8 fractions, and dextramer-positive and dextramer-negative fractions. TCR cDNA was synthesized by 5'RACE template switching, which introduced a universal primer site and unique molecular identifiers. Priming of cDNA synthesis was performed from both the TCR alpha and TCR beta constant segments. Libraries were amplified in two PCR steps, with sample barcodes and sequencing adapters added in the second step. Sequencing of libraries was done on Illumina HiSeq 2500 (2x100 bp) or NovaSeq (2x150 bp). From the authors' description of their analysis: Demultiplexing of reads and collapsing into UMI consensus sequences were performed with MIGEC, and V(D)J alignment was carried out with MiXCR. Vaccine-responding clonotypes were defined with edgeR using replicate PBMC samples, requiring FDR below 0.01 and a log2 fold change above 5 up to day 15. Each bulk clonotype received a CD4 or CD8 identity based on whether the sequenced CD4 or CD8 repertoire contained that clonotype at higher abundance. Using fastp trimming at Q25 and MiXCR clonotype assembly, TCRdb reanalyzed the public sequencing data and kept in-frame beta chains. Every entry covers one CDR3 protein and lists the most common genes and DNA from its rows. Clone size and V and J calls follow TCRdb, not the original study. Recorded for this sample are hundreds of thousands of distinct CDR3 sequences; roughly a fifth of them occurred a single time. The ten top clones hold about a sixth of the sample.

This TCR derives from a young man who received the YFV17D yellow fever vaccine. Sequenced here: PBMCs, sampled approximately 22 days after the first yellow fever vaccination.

The nucleotide sequence is given as TGTGCCAGCAGTTACCCCCAGGAGCAGTTCTTC. Translated, this gives CASSYPQEQFF. This receptor chain uses TRBV6-2 or TRBV6-3 and TRBJ2-1; the D gene lacks a confident call. The germline V gene yields MNHEY for CDR1 and SVGEGT for CDR2. A distance of 6 bases separates the germline ends of V and J, which lose 2 bases and 10 bases respectively. The CDR3 has 11 amino acids, counting the end cysteine and phenylalanine. Kept here is only the CDR3 DNA, which spans 33 bases and is read in frame from base 1.